What follows are 21 T cell receptor beta chains derived from one specimen sequenced in a study of blood T cells in healthy people across ages. PCR was performed a second time for roughly 7 to 11 cycles using a sample-barcoded 5' primer and a J-beta primer mix. MiXCR, applied by TCRdb to the 5' RACE reads, yields one record per CDR3 protein. Here the sample spans roughly 790,000 distinct CDR3 sequences, roughly 47% being singletons. The sequenced sample consisted of blood. All receptors derive from a woman in her sixties in good health.

The V and J genes are TRBV13 and TRBJ2-7; TRBD2 aligns across 10 bases. J was trimmed by 5 bases and V by 3 bases; bases with no gene match: 4. Germline V CDR1 and CDR2: PRHDT, FYEKMQ (reference sequence). This CDR3 has 14 residues. The CDR3 nucleotides read TGTGCCAGCAGCTTCCTAGCGGGAGTCAACGAGCAGTACTTC. It codes for CASSFLAGVNEQYF.

This chain uses TRBV5-1 with TRBJ2-1; a weak D match, TRBD2 (6 bases). Looked up from germline, CDR1 is SGHRS and CDR2 is YFSETQ. The CDR3 is made up of 15 amino acids. V lost 0 bases, J lost 5 bases, and 12 bases lay in between. The CDR3, as DNA: TGCGCCAGCAGCTTGGCCGGGCGGAGGGACAATGAGCAGTTCTTC. Protein: CASSLAGRRDNEQFF.

The V and J genes are TRBV20-1 and TRBJ1-1; D is possibly TRBD1 (6 bases). Germline assignment: CDR1 DFQATT and CDR2 SNEGSKA (reference sequence). The CDR3 contains 17 residues. The V end lost 0 bases, the J end lost 1 base, and 18 bases lay between the germline ends. CDR3 region: CSARDMAGVDQNTEAFF. The CDR3 DNA is TGCAGTGCTAGAGATATGGCAGGGGTTGATCAGAACACTGAAGCTTTCTTT.

This clonotype was detected only a few times. The V call is TRBV7-3, the J call TRBJ2-7; 9 bases are shared with TRBD2. This CDR3 has 14 residues. The trim removed 3 bases at V and 5 bases at J, leaving 5 bases unmatched. Looked up from germline, CDR1 is SGHTA and CDR2 is FQGTGA. This CDR3 is CASSLGLAVDEQYF. In DNA, the CDR3 is TGTGCCAGCAGCTTGGGACTAGCTGTCGACGAGCAGTACTTC.

At least ten counts were recorded for this clonotype. The chain recombines TRBV9 with TRBJ2-7, with D tentatively TRBD1 (5 bases). Trimming removed 0 bases from V and 5 bases from J, with 9 bases in between. This CDR3 is 13 amino acids long. CDR1 and CDR2 from the germline V gene are SGDLS and YYNGEE. CDR3 sequence reads: CASSVDQGNEQYF. For the CDR3, the DNA is TGTGCCAGCAGCGTAGACCAGGGTAACGAGCAGTACTTC.

CDR3 region: CASSYGTTARLNSPLHF. Written as DNA, the CDR3 is TGTGCCAGCAGTTACGGCACAACCGCTCGCTTAAATTCACCCCTCCACTTT. V and J are TRBV6-6 and TRBJ1-6; unclear D gene. CDR3 length equals 17 residues. The germline CDR1 and CDR2 sequences are MNHNY and SVGAGI (reference sequence). Trimming pared 2 bases from V and 7 bases from J, leaving 18 bases between.

A few counts support this clonotype. The V and J genes are TRBV27 and TRBJ1-2, with D maybe TRBD1 (5 bases). The CDR3 spans 14 residues. The germline CDR1 and CDR2 sequences are MNHEY and SMNVEV (reference sequence). Trimming took off 5 bases at V and 3 bases at J, with 13 bases between the two ends. The DNA of the CDR3 is TGTGCCAGCAGTCCCCAGGGCCAGGACTATGGCTACACCTTC. This translates into CASSPQGQDYGYTF.

This clonotype has just a few counts. This may arise from a read error, as a much more abundant clone is one base away. The chain recombines TRBV7-9 with TRBJ2-5, with 9 bases identical to TRBD2. Germline V gene lookup returns CDR1 SEHNR and CDR2 FQNEAQ (reference sequence). The J segment lost 11 bases and the V segment lost 5 bases, leaving 15 bases of the junction unmatched. This CDR3 comprises 15 residues. The CDR3 protein is CASSITSGPVNEQYF. The CDR3 nucleotides read TGTGCCAGCAGCATAACTAGCGGGCCCGTCAATGAGCAGTACTTC.

CDR3 in amino acids: CASNLLDRDGEAFF. The CDR3 DNA sequence: TGTGCCAGCAACCTCTTAGACAGGGACGGTGAAGCTTTCTTT. The chain couples TRBV5-4 to TRBJ1-1; 7 positions agree with TRBD1. There are 14 residues in the CDR3. Germline-derived CDR1 and CDR2 are SGHNT and YYREEE (reference sequence). With V trimmed by 6 bases and J by 7 bases, 12 bases remained unmatched.

This chain links TRBV28 with TRBJ2-6; 9 nucleotides align to TRBD1. Germline CDR1 MDHEN, CDR2 SYDVKM. V was clipped by 5 bases and J by 0 bases; unmatched bases: 8. CDR3 length equals 18 residues. In DNA form, the CDR3 reads TGTGCCAGCAGTCCCGAGGGACAGGGCAGCTCTGGGGCCAACGTCCTGACTTTC. It yields the protein CASSPEGQGSSGANVLTF.

The V call is TRBV3-1, the J call TRBJ2-7; 7 bases line up with TRBD1. Trimming took 5 bases from V and 5 from J; bases not matched to a gene: 12. Germline V CDR1 and CDR2: LGHDT, YNNKEL (reference sequence). There are 15 residues in the CDR3. The CDR3 nucleotides read TGTGCCAGCAGCTCGCAGGGGGTGGGAATCGACGAGCAGTACTTC. Residues: CASSSQGVGIDEQYF.

The chain combines TRBV6-1 with TRBJ2-7; 8 bases fit TRBD2. V lost 6 bases, J lost 6 bases, and 7 bases stayed unmatched. Germline CDR1 and CDR2: MNHNS and SASEGT. CDR3 length: 13 amino acids. The CDR3 reads CASRESGGREQYF. CDR3 sequence (DNA): TGTGCCAGCAGAGAAAGCGGGGGCCGCGAGCAGTACTTC.

This clonotype was seen a single time. Possible read error: a much larger clone is one base away. The genes are TRBV29-1 and TRBJ2-1; D is possibly TRBD1 or TRBD2 (5 bases each). CDR3 size: 15 residues. With 0 bases removed from V and 6 bases from J, the gap between germline ends came to 15 bases. Germline CDR1 is SQVTM and CDR2 is ANQGSEA. This CDR3 is CSVEDGTRRANEQFF. CDR3 nucleotides: TGCAGCGTTGAAGATGGGACCCGGCGGGCCAATGAGCAGTTCTTC.

The chain combines TRBV12-3 or TRBV12-4 with TRBJ2-1, with TRBD2 matching over 9 bases. The CDR3 is 15 amino acids. V was clipped by 4 bases and J by 6 bases; unmatched bases: 7. The CDR3 coding sequence is TGTGCCAGCAGTTACGCTAGCGGGGTCGGCAATGAGCAGTTCTTC. It translates to CASSYASGVGNEQFF.

The chain is built from TRBV7-9 and TRBJ1-1; D is ambiguous. The CDR3 is 14 amino acids. V lost 5 bases and J lost 0, with 10 bases in between. Germline V gene data show CDR1 as SEHNR and CDR2 as FQNEAQ (reference sequence). CDR3 nucleotides: TGTGCCAGCAGCCCTCCATTCATGAACACTGAAGCTTTCTTT. Its translation is CASSPPFMNTEAFF.

In this sample, this clonotype turned up a few times. The chain has TRBV7-2 and TRBJ2-4; 7 positions agree with TRBD2. The CDR3 is made up of 13 amino acids. CDR1 SGHTA and CDR2 FQGNSA come from the germline V gene. The junction had 7 bases not matched to a gene; V was cut back by 1 base and J by 13 bases. CDR3 region: CASSLGVREKQYF. In DNA form, the CDR3 reads TGTGCCAGCAGCTTAGGGGTGCGGGAGAAGCAGTACTTC.

This clonotype was seen only a few times. The chain carries TRBV7-9 and TRBJ1-1; 9 bases are a match to TRBD1. The CDR3 sequence is 12 residues long. Germline V CDR1 and CDR2: SEHNR, FQNEAQ (reference sequence). Trimming took 7 bases from V and 11 from J; bases not matched to a gene: 8. DNA of the CDR3: TGTGCCAGCAACCCCGGGACAGGGACGGCTTTCTTT. Translation gives CASNPGTGTAFF.

This clonotype was seen only a few times. The CDR3 reads CASSSPRMGYNSPLHF. DNA of the CDR3: TGTGCCAGCAGTTCCCCGCGCATGGGATATAATTCACCCCTCCACTTT. The V gene is TRBV12-3 or TRBV12-4, the J gene TRBJ1-6; D remains ambiguous. The ends were cut back, 4 bases at V and 4 bases at J, with 14 bases in the middle. CDR3 size: 16 residues.

This clonotype turned up a few times. The chain has TRBV7-2 and TRBJ2-3, with D perhaps TRBD1 (6 bases). V was shortened by 1 base and J by 0 bases, with 11 bases between the two germline ends. Germline V CDR1 and CDR2: SGHTA, FQGNSA. The CDR3 has 16 amino acids. CDR3 bases: TGTGCCAGCAGCTTAGTCGCAGGGGTTAGCACAGATACGCAGTATTTT. Protein: CASSLVAGVSTDTQYF.

The table lists this clonotype with a few counts. This chain connects TRBV20-1 to TRBJ2-3; 9 bases align to TRBD1. J was trimmed by 3 bases and V by 6 bases; bases with no gene match: 7. Germline V gives CDR1 DFQATT, CDR2 SNEGSKA (reference sequence). The length of the CDR3 is 14 residues. The CDR3, as DNA: TGCAGTGCAGCGGACAGGGGAGGTACAGATACGCAGTATTTT. Translating it yields CSAADRGGTDTQYF.

The chain recombines TRBV14 with TRBJ1-2, with D possibly being TRBD1 (5 bases). CDR1 is SGHDN and CDR2 is FVKESK in the germline V gene. There are 14 residues in the CDR3. The V end was cut by 0 bases, the J end by 5 bases, with 10 bases between. The CDR3 DNA sequence: TGTGCCAGCAGCCAAGAAGGAGGGGCTTATGGCTACACCTTC. Translation gives CASSQEGGAYGYTF. The full variable domain, in which reference TRBV14 and TRBJ1-2 provide the parts outside the CDR3, is EAGVTQFPSHSVIEKGQTVTLRCDPISGHDNLYWYRRVMGKEIKFLLHFVKESKQDESGMPNNRFLAERTGGTYSTLKVQPAELEDSGVYFCASSQEGGAYGYTFGSGTRLTVV.